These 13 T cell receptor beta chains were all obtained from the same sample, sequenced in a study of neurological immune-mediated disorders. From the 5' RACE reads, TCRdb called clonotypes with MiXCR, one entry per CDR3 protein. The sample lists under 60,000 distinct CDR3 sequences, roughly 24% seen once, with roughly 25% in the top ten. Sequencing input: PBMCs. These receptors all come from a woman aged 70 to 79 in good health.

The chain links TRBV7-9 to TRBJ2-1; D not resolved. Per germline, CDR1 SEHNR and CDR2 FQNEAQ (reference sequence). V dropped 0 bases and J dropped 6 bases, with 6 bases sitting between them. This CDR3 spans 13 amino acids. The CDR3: CASSLAGSNEQFF. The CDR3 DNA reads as TGTGCCAGCAGCTTAGCGGGAAGCAATGAGCAGTTCTTC.

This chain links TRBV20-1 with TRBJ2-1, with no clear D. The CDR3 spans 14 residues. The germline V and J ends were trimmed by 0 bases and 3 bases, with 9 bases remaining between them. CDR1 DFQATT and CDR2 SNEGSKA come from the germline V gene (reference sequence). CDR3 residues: CSARDPKLYNEQFF. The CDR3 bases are TGCAGTGCTAGAGATCCGAAGCTCTACAATGAGCAGTTCTTC.

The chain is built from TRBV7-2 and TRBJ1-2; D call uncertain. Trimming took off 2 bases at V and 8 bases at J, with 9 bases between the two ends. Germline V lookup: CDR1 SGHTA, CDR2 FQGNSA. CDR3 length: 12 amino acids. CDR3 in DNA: TGTGCCAGCAGCTTACGGGCAGGAGGCTACACCTTC. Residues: CASSLRAGGYTF.

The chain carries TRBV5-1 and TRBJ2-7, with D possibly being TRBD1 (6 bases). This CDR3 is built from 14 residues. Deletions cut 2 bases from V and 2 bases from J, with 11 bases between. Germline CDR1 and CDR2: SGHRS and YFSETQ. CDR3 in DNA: TGCGCCAGCAGCTTCCAGGGGTCCCCCTACGAGCAGTACTTC. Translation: CASSFQGSPYEQYF.

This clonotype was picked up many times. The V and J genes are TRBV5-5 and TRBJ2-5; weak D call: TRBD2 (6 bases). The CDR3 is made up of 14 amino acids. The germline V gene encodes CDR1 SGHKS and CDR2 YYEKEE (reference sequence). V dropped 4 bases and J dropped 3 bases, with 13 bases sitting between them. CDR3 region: CASSVGPGEETQYF. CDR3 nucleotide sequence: TGTGCCAGCAGCGTGGGACCGGGAGAAGAGACCCAGTACTTC.

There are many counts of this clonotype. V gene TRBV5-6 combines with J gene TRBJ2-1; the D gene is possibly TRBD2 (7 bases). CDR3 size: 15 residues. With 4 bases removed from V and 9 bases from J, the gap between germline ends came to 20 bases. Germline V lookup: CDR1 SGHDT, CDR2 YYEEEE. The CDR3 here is CASSPGAGVRFEQFF. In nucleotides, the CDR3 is TGTGCCAGCAGCCCGGGGGCGGGGGTTCGGTTTGAGCAGTTCTTC. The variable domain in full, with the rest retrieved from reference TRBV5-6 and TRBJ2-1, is DAGVTQSPTHLIKTRGQQVTLRCSPKSGHDTVSWYQQALGQGPQFIFQYYEEEERQRGNFPDRFSGHQFPNYSSELNVNALLLGDSALYLCASSPGAGVRFEQFFGPGTRLTVL.

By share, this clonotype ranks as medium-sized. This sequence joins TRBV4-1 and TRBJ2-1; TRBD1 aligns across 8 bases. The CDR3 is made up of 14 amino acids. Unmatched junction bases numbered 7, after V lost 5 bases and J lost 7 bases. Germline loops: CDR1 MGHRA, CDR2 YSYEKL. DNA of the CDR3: TGCGCCAGCAGCGACAGGGGTTTTGTGAATGAGCAGTTCTTC. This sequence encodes CASSDRGFVNEQFF.

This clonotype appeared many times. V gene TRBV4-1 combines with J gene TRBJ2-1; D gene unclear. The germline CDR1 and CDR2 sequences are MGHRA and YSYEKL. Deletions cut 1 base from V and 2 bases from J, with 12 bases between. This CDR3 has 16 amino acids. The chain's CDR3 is CASSQVDLLTYNEQFF. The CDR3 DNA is TGCGCCAGCAGCCAAGTCGACCTACTCACCTACAATGAGCAGTTCTTC.

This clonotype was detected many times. In DNA, the CDR3 is TGCAGTGCTAGTCCTCGGCGGGGGTACCAAGAGACCCAGTACTTC. The encoded protein is CSASPRRGYQETQYF. V gene TRBV20-1 combines with J gene TRBJ2-5; TRBD2 agrees at 7 bases. This CDR3 contains 15 residues. V lost 3 bases to trimming and J lost 0 bases; unmatched junction nucleotides: 7. CDR1 and CDR2 (germline): DFQATT, SNEGSKA (reference sequence).

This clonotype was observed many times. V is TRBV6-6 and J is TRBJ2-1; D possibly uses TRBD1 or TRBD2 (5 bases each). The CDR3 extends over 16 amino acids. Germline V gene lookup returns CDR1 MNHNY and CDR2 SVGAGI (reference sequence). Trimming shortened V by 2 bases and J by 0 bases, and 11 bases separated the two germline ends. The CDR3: CASSYRGARSYNEQFF. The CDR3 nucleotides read TGTGCCAGCAGTTACAGAGGGGCCCGCTCCTACAATGAGCAGTTCTTC.

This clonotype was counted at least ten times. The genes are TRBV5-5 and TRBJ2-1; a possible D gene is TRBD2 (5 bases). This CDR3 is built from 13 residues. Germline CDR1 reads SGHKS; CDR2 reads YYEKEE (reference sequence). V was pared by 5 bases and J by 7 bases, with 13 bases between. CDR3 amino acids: CASSREPGNEQFF. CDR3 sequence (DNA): TGTGCCAGCAGTCGTGAACCGGGGAATGAGCAGTTCTTC. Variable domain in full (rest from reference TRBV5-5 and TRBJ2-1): DAGVTQSPTHLIKTRGQQVTLRCSPISGHKSVSWYQQVLGQGPQFIFQYYEKEERGRGNFPDRFSARQFPNYSSELNVNALLLGDSALYLCASSREPGNEQFFGPGTRLTVL.

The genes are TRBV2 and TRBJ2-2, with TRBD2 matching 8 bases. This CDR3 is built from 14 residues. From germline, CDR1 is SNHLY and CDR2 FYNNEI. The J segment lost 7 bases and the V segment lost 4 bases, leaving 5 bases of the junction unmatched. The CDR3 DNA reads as TGTGCCAGCAGTGGGTGGCTAGCGGGCGGGGAGCTGTTTTTT. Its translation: CASSGWLAGGELFF.

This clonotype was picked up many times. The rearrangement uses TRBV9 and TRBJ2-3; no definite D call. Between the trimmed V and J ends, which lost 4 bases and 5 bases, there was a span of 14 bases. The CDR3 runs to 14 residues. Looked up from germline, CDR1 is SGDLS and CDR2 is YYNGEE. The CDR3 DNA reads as TGTGCCAGCAGCCTTCTCTCTTCCGGAGATACGCAGTATTTT. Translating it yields CASSLLSSGDTQYF.